The TCR beta chain described here comes from a study of cytomegalovirus exposure and HLA in healthy donors. CDR3 length: 13 amino acids. The V gene's germline CDR1 is MNHEY and CDR2 SVGAGI. The V end was cut by 5 bases, the J end by 9 bases, with 14 bases between. Both 60 Vbeta primers and 13 Jbeta primers went into the PCR. Assay: immunoSEQ multiplex PCR; the TCRdb copy retains only in-frame clones and omits some. This sample's table has roughly 30,000 clones. The chain links TRBV6-5 to TRBJ1-5; D might be TRBD1 (5 bases). This TCR came from a female donor in good health and CMV-seronegative. The sample comprised PBMCs. The CDR3 region is CASSTQGSGPQHF. The CDR3 DNA follows: TGTGCCAGCAGTACCCAGGGCTCAGGGCCCCAGCATTTT.